The table lists the clone carrying this TCR beta chain with many counts. Its specificity is unknown. This sample stems from a study of regulatory T cells in long-lasting Graves disease. Study-level findings and limits: Persistent patients shared some 2,900 public clonotypes among themselves. Newly diagnosed patients shared fewer, at under 1,000. Lower TCR diversity characterized persistent Graves' patients relative to newly diagnosed patients. Having only a small sample size may have limited accuracy. When disease was persistent, TRBV28, TRBJ1-2 and TRBJ2-5 were the favored segments.

Time point specified: persistent/refractory GD, antithyroid drugs over 5 years with positive TRAb. The TCR library was made from RNA extracted from PBMCs. Germline values: CDR1 MDHEN, CDR2 SYDVKM. CDR3 length: 15 residues. Trimming stripped 6 bases from V and 0 bases from J, with 9 bases between. Building of the TCR beta libraries involved iRepertoire HTBI primers and Arm-PCR of CDR3 regions. TCRdb reanalysed the multiplex PCR reads using MiXCR and keeps one entry per CDR3 protein. The sample contains 400,000 to 500,000 distinct CDR3 sequences, 20% to 25% of which appear only once. This sequence joins TRBV28 and TRBJ1-6; D ambiguous. This clonotype originated in a female donor with Graves disease. The sequences come from peripheral blood mononuclear cells (PBMCs), collected when the disease was refractory, from a patient treated with antithyroid drugs. As DNA, the CDR3 is TGTGCCAGCAGCCCTCCCAGCTCCTATAATTCACCCCTCCACTTT. Translated, it gives CASSPPSSYNSPLHF.